This T cell receptor beta chain was recovered during a study of long-term antiretroviral therapy in people with HIV. General study results and limits: An increase in diversity followed ART, yet levels stayed below transplant donor controls.

Note on this clone: What it binds is not known.

Germline V gene lookup returns CDR1 LGHNA and CDR2 YSLEER. The CDR3 spans 18 residues. With 0 bases clipped from V and 0 bases from J, the junction kept 5 bases outside the gene matches. Survey-level resolution applied to immunoSEQ assay v3.0. Sequencing efforts were directed toward about 40,000-55,000 T-cell genomes per sample. Clones were sequenced by immunoSEQ multiplex PCR, and TCRdb holds only the in-frame ones, with some missing. The sample records about 36,000 clones, about 93% being singletons. The chain joins TRBV4-3 to TRBJ2-3; 11 bases match TRBD2. Sequencing used unsorted PBMCs, obtained 4.1 years after starting antiretroviral therapy. The clonotype originates from a woman in her 50s with HIV. CDR3 sequence reads: CASSQELAGVTSTDTQYF. As DNA, the CDR3 is TGCGCCAGCAGCCAAGAACTAGCGGGGGTTACTAGCACAGATACGCAGTATTTT.